Listed below are T cell receptor beta chains from one sample, sequenced in a study of blood T cell repertoires in COVID-19. Clones were sequenced by immunoSEQ multiplex PCR, and TCRdb holds only the in-frame ones, with some missing. The data show roughly 300,000 clones, 80% to 95% seen once. The sample was peripheral blood. These TCRs come from a woman aged 30 to 39 with COVID-19, enrolled during active disease. Each CDR3 is given with its conserved first and last residue. The order of the fields is clone size, D gene, V gene, CDR3 length, J gene, CDR3 protein, CDR3 DNA. The D gene is left open where the match is weak. The listing skips clone size in some rows; elsewhere it reads once, few, many or a size class.

>once|-|TRBV2|13|TRBJ2-3
CASIRSGTDTQYF
TGTGCCAGCATTCGTAGCGGCACAGATACGCAGTATTTT
>-|TRBD1|TRBV6-5|14|TRBJ2-3
CASRTGQNTDTQYF
TGTGCCAGCAGGACGGGACAGAACACAGATACGCAGTATTTT
>-|TRBD2|TRBV11-3|16|TRBJ2-3
CASSLGASGSADTQYF
TGTGCCAGCAGCTTAGGGGCTAGCGGGAGTGCAGATACGCAGTATTTT
>-|-|TRBV19|15|TRBJ2-7
CASSMAAGGNYEQYF
TGTGCCAGTAGTATGGCAGCAGGGGGGAACTACGAGCAGTACTTC
>few|-|TRBV6-5|15|TRBJ1-4
CASSYGQGFNEKLFF
TGTGCCAGCAGTTACGGGCAGGGGTTTAATGAAAAACTGTTTTTT
>-|-|TRBV5-6|14|TRBJ1-6
CASSLFSHNSPLHF
TGTGCCAGCAGCTTGTTCAGTCACAATTCACCCCTCCACTTT
>-|-|TRBV7-9|12|TRBJ1-1
CASSPYSAEAFF
TGTGCCAGCAGCCCATATAGCGCTGAAGCTTTCTTT
>-|-|TRBV2|16|TRBJ2-2
CASSEGGTSLAGELFF
TGTGCCAGCAGTGAAGGGGGAACTAGCTTGGCCGGGGAGCTGTTTTTT
>-|-|TRBV5-1|13|TRBJ2-3
CASAYRATDTQYF
TGCGCCAGCGCATACAGGGCTACAGATACGCAGTATTTT
>-|TRBD1|TRBV18|15|TRBJ1-5
CASSPETGLVQPQHF
TGTGCCAGCTCACCTGAGACAGGGTTGGTTCAGCCCCAGCATTTT
>-|-|TRBV14|17|TRBJ1-4
CASSPAGVLSANEKLFF
TGTGCCAGCAGCCCGGCGGGGGTACTTTCAGCTAATGAAAAACTGTTTTTT
>-|TRBD2|TRBV5-1|17|TRBJ2-3
CASSLVPSGMGTDTQYF
TGCGCCAGCAGCTTGGTGCCTAGCGGGATGGGCACAGATACGCAGTATTTT
>-|TRBD1|TRBV6-2/TRBV6-3|17|TRBJ1-2
CASSYPVGQGNYGGYTF
TGTGCCAGCAGTTACCCGGTCGGACAGGGGAACTATGGTGGCTACACCTTC
>-|-|TRBV11-2|15|TRBJ2-1
CASSRTSGSRNEQFF
TGTGCCAGCAGCCGGACAAGCGGGTCCCGCAATGAGCAGTTCTTC
>-|-|TRBV10-3|14|TRBJ2-1
CAISPALEDNEQFF
TGTGCCATCAGTCCTGCACTGGAGGACAATGAGCAGTTCTTC
>-|-|TRBV4-2|16|TRBJ1-3
CASSQEWRGTGNTIYF
TGTGCCAGCAGCCAAGAGTGGAGAGGAACTGGAAACACCATATATTTT
>once|TRBD1|TRBV28|14|TRBJ1-2
CASSFTGTGDGYTF
TGTGCCAGCAGTTTTACCGGGACAGGGGATGGCTACACCTTC
>-|-|TRBV21-1|20|TRBJ1-1
CASSKAKLPSTGGRNTEAFF
TGTGCCAGCAGCAAAGCGAAGCTCCCATCGACAGGGGGAAGGAACACTGAAGCTTTCTTT
>-|TRBD2|TRBV15|17|TRBJ2-1
CATSRDVEAGGGNEQFF
TGTGCCACCAGCAGAGATGTAGAAGCGGGAGGGGGCAATGAGCAGTTCTTC
>-|TRBD1|TRBV5-8|16|TRBJ2-2
CASSAPGQGNTGELFF
TGTGCCAGCAGCGCGCCGGGACAGGGGAACACCGGGGAGCTGTTTTTT
>-|TRBD1|TRBV5-1|14|TRBJ1-2
CASSFVGGEDGYTF
TGCGCCAGCAGCTTCGTAGGGGGCGAAGATGGCTACACCTTC
>-|TRBD1|TRBV11-3|16|TRBJ2-3
CASSHARGQGADTQYF
TGTGCCAGCAGCCACGCGAGGGGGCAAGGAGCAGATACGCAGTATTTT
>-|TRBD1|TRBV2|14|TRBJ2-7
CASVPGQGLYEQYF
TGTGCCAGCGTACCGGGACAGGGGCTCTACGAGCAGTACTTC
>-|TRBD2|TRBV7-2|17|TRBJ2-1
CASSLMGLAATYNEQFF
TGTGCCAGCAGCTTAATGGGTCTAGCGGCTACCTACAATGAGCAGTTCTTC
>once|TRBD2|TRBV28|15|TRBJ2-7
CASRGLAGALYEQYF
TGTGCCAGCAGGGGACTAGCGGGAGCTCTCTACGAGCAGTACTTC
>-|-|TRBV18|15|TRBJ1-1
CASSPNRVGNTEAFF
TGTGCCAGCTCCCCTAACAGGGTAGGGAACACTGAAGCTTTCTTT
>-|TRBD2|TRBV7-6|15|TRBJ2-1
CASSSSGGSYNEQFF
TGTGCCAGCAGCTCCAGCGGGGGCTCCTACAATGAGCAGTTCTTC
>-|TRBD2|TRBV7-2|14|TRBJ2-7
CASSLGGFAYEQYF
TGTGCCAGCAGCTTGGGGGGGTTCGCCTACGAGCAGTACTTC
>-|-|TRBV21-1|14|TRBJ2-7
CASSNQDSSYEQYF
TGTGCCAGCAGCAATCAGGACAGCTCCTACGAGCAGTACTTC
>-|-|TRBV28|14|TRBJ2-2
CASSNGKTAGELFF
TGTGCCAGCAGTAACGGGAAGACGGCCGGGGAGCTGTTTTTT
>-|-|TRBV9|15|TRBJ2-2
CASSPWEVGTGELFF
TGTGCCAGCAGTCCCTGGGAGGTTGGGACCGGGGAGCTGTTTTTT
>-|TRBD1|TRBV19|16|TRBJ1-5
CASSINRGPNNQPQHF
TGTGCCAGTAGTATTAACAGGGGGCCCAACAATCAGCCCCAGCATTTT
>-|-|TRBV18|12|TRBJ2-7
CASSSDSYEQYF
TGTGCCAGCTCATCAGACTCCTACGAGCAGTACTTC
>-|-|TRBV2|13|TRBJ1-1
CAGRAGSNTEAFF
TGTGCCGGCAGGGCAGGGTCGAACACTGAAGCTTTCTTT
>-|-|TRBV30|14|TRBJ1-4
CAWSPSRNREKLFF
TGTGCCTGGAGCCCTAGTAGGAATCGGGAAAAACTGTTTTTT
>-|TRBD2|TRBV6-1|14|TRBJ2-2
CASSELAGDGELFF
TGTGCCAGCAGTGAACTAGCGGGAGACGGGGAGCTGTTTTTT
>-|-|TRBV4-2|15|TRBJ1-1
CASSPTDPQGAQAFF
TGTGCCAGCAGCCCAACCGACCCTCAGGGCGCCCAAGCTTTCTTT
>few|-|TRBV7-9|15|TRBJ2-7
CASSQSTGTLYEQYF
TGTGCCAGCAGCCAGTCTACCGGGACACTCTACGAGCAGTACTTC
>few|TRBD1|TRBV28|16|TRBJ2-7
CASSLPGQGAKSEQYF
TGTGCCAGCAGTCTCCCAGGACAGGGGGCGAAATCCGAGCAGTACTTC
>-|-|TRBV28|15|TRBJ1-5
CASSPVGRINQPQHF
TGTGCCAGCAGTCCTGTTGGGCGTATCAATCAGCCCCAGCATTTT
>once|-|TRBV9|15|TRBJ2-7
CASSVGLAGPYEQYF
TGTGCCAGCAGCGTAGGGCTAGCCGGCCCCTACGAGCAGTACTTC
>-|TRBD2|TRBV6-2/TRBV6-3|18|TRBJ2-3
CASSYPRDSGTSTDTQYF
TGTGCCAGCAGTTACCCCCGGGATAGCGGGACCTCCACAGATACGCAGTATTTT
>-|TRBD1|TRBV6-5|14|TRBJ1-2
CASEGGTGSYGYTF
TGTGCCAGTGAGGGGGGGACAGGGTCCTATGGCTACACCTTC
>-|-|TRBV3-1/TRBV3-2|15|TRBJ2-3
CASSQDRVSTDTQYF
TGTGCCAGCAGCCAAGACAGGGTAAGCACAGATACGCAGTATTTT
>-|-|TRBV10-2|17|TRBJ2-3
CASSAEGGVEGTDTQYF
TGCGCCAGCAGCGCTGAAGGGGGTGTCGAGGGTACAGATACGCAGTATTTT
>-|-|TRBV27|16|TRBJ1-5
CASSLWGRYSNQPQHF
TGTGCCAGCAGTTTATGGGGCAGATATAGCAATCAGCCCCAGCATTTT
>-|-|TRBV7-2|14|TRBJ1-6
CASSLVTEGSPLHF
TGTGCCAGCAGCTTAGTAACCGAGGGTTCACCCCTCCACTTT
>-|-|TRBV19|11|TRBJ2-7
CATQGTYEQYF
TGTGCCACCCAGGGGACCTACGAGCAGTACTTC
>-|-|TRBV18|14|TRBJ1-4
CASSPQRAEEKLFF
TGTGCCAGCTCCCCTCAGAGGGCGGAGGAAAAACTGTTTTTT
>-|TRBD1|TRBV7-9|17|TRBJ2-3
CASSRHPGQGALDTQYF
TGTGCCAGCAGCAGACACCCGGGACAGGGGGCCCTAGATACGCAGTATTTT
>once|TRBD1|TRBV18|16|TRBJ2-2
CASSPTETGGTGELFF
TGTGCCAGCTCACCCACCGAGACAGGGGGCACCGGGGAGCTGTTTTTT